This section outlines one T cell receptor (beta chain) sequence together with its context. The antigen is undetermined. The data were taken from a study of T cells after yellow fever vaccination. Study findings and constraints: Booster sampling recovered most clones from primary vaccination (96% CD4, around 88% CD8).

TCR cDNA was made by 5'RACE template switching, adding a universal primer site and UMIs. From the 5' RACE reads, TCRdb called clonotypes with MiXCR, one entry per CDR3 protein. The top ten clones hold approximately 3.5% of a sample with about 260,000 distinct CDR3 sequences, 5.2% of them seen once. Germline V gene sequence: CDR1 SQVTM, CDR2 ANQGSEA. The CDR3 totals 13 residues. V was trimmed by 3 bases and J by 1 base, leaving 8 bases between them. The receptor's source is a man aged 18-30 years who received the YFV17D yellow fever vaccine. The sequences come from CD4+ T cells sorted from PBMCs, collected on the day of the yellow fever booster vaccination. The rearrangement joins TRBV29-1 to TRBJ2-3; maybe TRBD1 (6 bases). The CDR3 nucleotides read TGCAGCGTTGAGGGGGCTGGCACAGATACGCAGTATTTT. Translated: CSVEGAGTDTQYF.